This entry lists 14 T cell receptor beta chains sequenced from one sample in a study of immune cell composition in non-small cell lung cancer. The data were produced by immunoSEQ multiplex PCR, yet TCRdb's version contains in-frame clones alone and is incomplete. Among over 5,000 clones listed, about 72% were seen once. Normal lung sampling was at least 3 cm from the tumour, as distant as possible. What was sequenced was non-adjacent lung tissue. The receptors originated from a human donor with non-small cell lung cancer.

The V call is TRBV15, the J call TRBJ1-1; TRBD1 agrees at 9 bases. Per the germline V gene, CDR1 is LNHNV and CDR2 is YYDKDF (reference sequence). The CDR3 contains 14 residues. V dropped 5 bases and J dropped 4; count of bases not matched to a gene: 5. CDR3 amino acids: CATSGQGWGTEAFF. CDR3 bases: TGTGCCACCAGCGGACAGGGGTGGGGCACTGAAGCTTTCTTT.

The gene calls are TRBV4-1 and TRBJ2-2; TRBD1 might be the D (5 bases). The V and J ends lost 0 bases and 5 bases respectively, with 16 bases between them. This CDR3 comprises 17 residues. The germline V gene encodes CDR1 MGHRA and CDR2 YSYEKL. The CDR3 region has the DNA TGCGCCAGCAGCCAAGAAGGGGTTAATATTAGAACCGGGGAGCTGTTTTTT. Translating gives CASSQEGVNIRTGELFF.

The rearrangement links TRBV18 to TRBJ1-1; the match to TRBD1 covers 8 bases. Germline lookup yields CDR1 KGHSH and CDR2 LQKENI. The CDR3 totals 16 residues. Trimming at V came to 1 base and at J to 1 base, leaving 5 bases not matched to a gene. In nucleotides, the CDR3 is TGTGCCAGCTCACCACGCCAGGGGGCATCGAACACTGAAGCTTTCTTT. Its translation is CASSPRQGASNTEAFF.

The chain combines TRBV5-4 with TRBJ2-3; D is possibly TRBD1 (5 bases). The CDR3 spans 14 residues. The V gene lost 9 bases and the J gene lost 4 bases, with 18 bases spanning the gap. Germline V gene sequence: CDR1 SGHNT, CDR2 YYREEE (reference sequence). CDR3 loop: CATVYRSASDTQYF. The CDR3 DNA reads as TGTGCCACCGTTTACAGGTCCGCGTCAGATACGCAGTATTTT.

The chain has TRBV18 and TRBJ2-3; 9 bases align to TRBD1. Germline V CDR1 and CDR2: KGHSH, LQKENI. The CDR3 runs to 17 residues. Unmatched junction bases numbered 13, after V lost 3 bases and J lost 6 bases. CDR3 sequence: CASSPKDRGPWDDTQYF. Written as DNA, the CDR3 is TGTGCCAGCTCACCCAAGGACAGGGGTCCATGGGACGATACGCAGTATTTT.

CDR3 region: CASSQAGKGENTGELFF. As DNA, the CDR3 is TGTGCCAGCAGCCAAGCCGGAAAGGGAGAGAACACCGGGGAGCTGTTTTTT. V usage is TRBV4-2 and J usage is TRBJ2-2; tentatively, D is TRBD2 (5 bases). The V gene lost 1 base and the J gene lost 1 base, with 13 bases spanning the gap. This CDR3 contains 17 residues. Per germline, CDR1 LGHNA and CDR2 YNFKEQ.

V and J are TRBV5-1 and TRBJ2-7, with D possibly matching TRBD1 (6 bases). Germline V gene sequence: CDR1 SGHRS, CDR2 YFSETQ. The CDR3 sequence is 14 residues long. V was trimmed by 7 bases and J by 5 bases, leaving 19 bases between them. This chain's CDR3 is CASSAQGDFHEQYF. CDR3 sequence (DNA): TGCGCCAGCTCGGCACAGGGAGACTTCCACGAGCAGTACTTC.

The chain carries TRBV6-6 and TRBJ2-3; 8 nucleotides line up with TRBD2. Trimming cost V 7 bases and J 0 bases; bases outside gene matches: 6. Germline values: CDR1 MNHNY, CDR2 SVGAGI (reference sequence). The CDR3 loop spans 15 amino acids. Here the CDR3 reads CASNSGALSTDTQYF. CDR3 sequence (DNA): TGTGCCAGCAATAGCGGGGCTCTTAGCACAGATACGCAGTATTTT.

The V and J genes are TRBV28 and TRBJ2-1, with 15 bases identical to TRBD2. The CDR3 loop spans 21 amino acids. The germline CDR1 and CDR2 sequences are MDHEN and SYDVKM. V dropped 2 bases and J dropped 0; count of bases not matched to a gene: 11. The CDR3 loop is CASSLPPGLAGGLSSYNEQFF. The CDR3 nucleotides read TGTGCCAGCAGTTTACCCCCGGGACTAGCGGGGGGCCTTAGCTCCTACAATGAGCAGTTCTTC.

Sample share makes this clone large. The chain employs TRBV11-3 and TRBJ2-7; TRBD1 matches 10 bases. CDR1 SGHNT and CDR2 YENEEA come from the germline V gene. The CDR3 has 17 residues. Trimming at V came to 2 bases and at J to 3 bases, leaving 10 bases not matched to a gene. The CDR3 loop reads CASSLRDPGQGSYEQYF. The CDR3 DNA reads as TGTGCCAGCAGCTTAAGGGACCCGGGACAGGGGAGCTACGAGCAGTACTTC.

The chain has TRBV5-1 and TRBJ2-5, with 8 bases lining up with TRBD2. The CDR3 extends over 16 amino acids. Germline V gene lookup returns CDR1 SGHRS and CDR2 YFSETQ. The V segment lost 2 bases and the J segment 5 bases; nucleotides outside the gene matches: 11. The CDR3 region has the DNA TGCGCCAGCAGCTTCCCGGCGGGGGGCCGGTGGGAGACCCAGTACTTC. It codes for CASSFPAGGRWETQYF.

The CDR3, as DNA: TGTGCCAGCAGCCTGAGGACAGATTCACCCCTCCACTTT. This codes for CASSLRTDSPLHF. This sequence joins TRBV11-2 and TRBJ1-6; tentative D call: TRBD1 (6 bases). Germline CDR1 reads SGHAT; CDR2 reads FQNNGV. The CDR3 runs to 13 residues. Trimming shortened V by 5 bases and J by 8 bases, and 10 bases separated the two germline ends.

The chain recombines TRBV5-4 with TRBJ2-3; TRBD1 matches 9 bases. The junction had 6 bases not matched to a gene; V was cut back by 4 bases and J by 0 bases. Germline V gene lookup returns CDR1 SGHNT and CDR2 YYREEE (reference sequence). The length of the CDR3 is 16 residues. The chain's CDR3 is CASSTWTGDSTDTQYF. The CDR3, as DNA: TGTGCCAGCAGCACTTGGACAGGGGACAGCACAGATACGCAGTATTTT.

V usage is TRBV4-1 and J usage is TRBJ1-1, with D uncertain. Germline CDR1 is MGHRA and CDR2 is YSYEKL. V was shortened by 5 bases and J by 8 bases, with 15 bases between the two germline ends. The CDR3 is 13 amino acids. The CDR3 nucleotides read TGCGCCAGCAGCTACGACGTAGGGAGGGAAGCTTTCTTT. Translating gives CASSYDVGREAFF.